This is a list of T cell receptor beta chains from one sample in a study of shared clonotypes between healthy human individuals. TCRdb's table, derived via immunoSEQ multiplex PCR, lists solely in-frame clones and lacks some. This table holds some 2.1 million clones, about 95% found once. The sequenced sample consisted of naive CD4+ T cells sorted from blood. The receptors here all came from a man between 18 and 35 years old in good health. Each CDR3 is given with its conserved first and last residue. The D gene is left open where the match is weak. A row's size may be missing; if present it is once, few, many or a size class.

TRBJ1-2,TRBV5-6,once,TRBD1,TGTGCCAGCAGCGGGGAGACAGGGCAAATATATGGCTACACCTTC,CASSGETGQIYGYTF
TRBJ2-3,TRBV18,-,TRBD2,TGTGCCAGCTCACCATTGGGAAGCGGGGCTACAGATACGCAGTATTTT,CASSPLGSGATDTQYF
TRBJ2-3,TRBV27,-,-,TGTGCCAGCAGGAGGGGACGGGACACAGATACGCAGTATTTT,CASRRGRDTDTQYF
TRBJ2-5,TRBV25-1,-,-,TGTGCCAGCAGTTTAGGGGGAGGGGAGACCCAGTACTTC,CASSLGGGETQYF
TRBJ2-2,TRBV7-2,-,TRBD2,TGTGCCAGCAGCTTAAGCCCAGCGGGAATTTCCGGGGAGCTGTTTTTT,CASSLSPAGISGELFF
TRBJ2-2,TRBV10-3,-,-,TGTGCCACGGGGGCGACCTTGAACACCGGGGAGCTGTTTTTT,CATGATLNTGELFF
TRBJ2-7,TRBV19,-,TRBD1,TGTGCCAGTAGTGGGGGACAGCAGATCGGAGAGGAGCAGTACTTC,CASSGGQQIGEEQYF
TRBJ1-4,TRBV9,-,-,TGTGCCAGCAGCTTGTCTATCTTTTCTAATGAAAAACTGTTTTTT,CASSLSIFSNEKLFF
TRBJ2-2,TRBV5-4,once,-,TGTGCCAGCAGAGACAGGTCGAACGGGGAGCTGTTTTTT,CASRDRSNGELFF
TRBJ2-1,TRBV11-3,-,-,TGTGCCAGCAGCCCCCAGGCGGACAATGAGCAGTTCTTC,CASSPQADNEQFF
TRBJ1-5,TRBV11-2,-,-,TGTGCCAGCAGCTTGCGGGAGAATCAGCCCCAGCATTTT,CASSLRENQPQHF
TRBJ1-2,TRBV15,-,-,TGTGCCACCAGCAGAGATGCAGTAACTAACTATGGCTACACCTTC,CATSRDAVTNYGYTF
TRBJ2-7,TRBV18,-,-,TGTGCCAGCTCCCCGGGACAACCGTCAAGCTACGAGCAGTACTTC,CASSPGQPSSYEQYF
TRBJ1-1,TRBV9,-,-,TGTGCCAGCAGCGTAGACTCGGAGGTGAACACTGAAGCTTTCTTT,CASSVDSEVNTEAFF
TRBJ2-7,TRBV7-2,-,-,TGTGCCAGCAGCCGCTCCTACGAGCAGTACTTC,CASSRSYEQYF
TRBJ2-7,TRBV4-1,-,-,TGCGCCAGCAGCGCTCGACAGTATTACGAGCAGTACTTC,CASSARQYYEQYF
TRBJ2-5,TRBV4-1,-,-,TGCGCCAGCAGTTTAATACGTTTGGAGACCCAGTACTTC,CASSLIRLETQYF
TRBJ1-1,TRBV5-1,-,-,TGCGCCAGCAGCTTGAGCAAGACTACCACTGAAGCTTTCTTT,CASSLSKTTTEAFF
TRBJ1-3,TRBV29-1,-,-,TGCAGCGTTGAAGTAGGGACTGGAAACACCATATATTTT,CSVEVGTGNTIYF
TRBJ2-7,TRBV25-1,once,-,TGTGCCAGCAGTGAAAGCCGGGCCCTGTCCTACGAGCAGTACTTC,CASSESRALSYEQYF
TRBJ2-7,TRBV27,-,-,TGTGCCAGCAGTCCCACAGGGAATCCGGGCTACGAGCAGTACTTC,CASSPTGNPGYEQYF
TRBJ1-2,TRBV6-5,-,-,TGTGCCAGCAGTCCCGCTCAGGGGAACTATGGCTACACCTTC,CASSPAQGNYGYTF
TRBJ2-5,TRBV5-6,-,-,TGTGCCAGCAGCCAGACCTGGGAGACCCAGTACTTC,CASSQTWETQYF
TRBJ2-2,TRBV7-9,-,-,TGTGCCAGCAGCCCAGGGATAGAGGGGTCCACCGGGGAGCTGTTTTTT,CASSPGIEGSTGELFF
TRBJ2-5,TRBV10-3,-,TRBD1,TGTGCCATCAGCCAAACAGGGGTCCAAGAGACCCAGTACTTC,CAISQTGVQETQYF
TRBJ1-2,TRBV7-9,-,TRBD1,TGTGCCAGCAGCTTAGCGCAGGGGGCGACCTATGGCTACACCTTC,CASSLAQGATYGYTF
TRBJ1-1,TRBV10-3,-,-,TGTGCCACCGCAGCGAACACTGAAGCTTTCTTT,CATAANTEAFF
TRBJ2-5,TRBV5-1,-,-,TGCGCCAGCAGCTTGCTAAGGGGCGCTCAAGAGACCCAGTACTTC,CASSLLRGAQETQYF
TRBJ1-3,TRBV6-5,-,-,TGTGCCAGCAGTTACTCGTCGGGCGCCTCTGGAAACACCATATATTTT,CASSYSSGASGNTIYF
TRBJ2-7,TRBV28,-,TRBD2,TGTGCCAGCAGCCACGGTGGGGGGGACTACGAGCAGTACTTC,CASSHGGGDYEQYF
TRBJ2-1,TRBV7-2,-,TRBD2,TGTGCCAGCAGCTTGACTAGCGCGAGCTCCTACAATGAGCAGTTCTTC,CASSLTSASSYNEQFF
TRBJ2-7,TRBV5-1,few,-,TGCGCCAGTTTTGCCGGGACCGCATCCTACGAGCAGTACTTC,CASFAGTASYEQYF
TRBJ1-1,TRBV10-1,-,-,TGCGCCAGCAGAAGGACCCAGAACACTGAAGCTTTCTTT,CASRRTQNTEAFF
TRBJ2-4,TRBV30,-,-,TGTGCCTGGAGTCCCCTCGACCGGGTGAACATTCAGTACTTC,CAWSPLDRVNIQYF
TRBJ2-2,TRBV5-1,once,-,TGCGCCAGCATCATCAGTGACACCGGGGAGCTGTTTTTT,CASIISDTGELFF
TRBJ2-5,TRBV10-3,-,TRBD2,TGTGCCATCAAGGCTAGCGGGGGGTGGGAGACCCAGTACTTC,CAIKASGGWETQYF
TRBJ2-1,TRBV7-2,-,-,TGTGCCAGCAGCTCGCGGTCGGGGCGGTATGAGCAGTTCTTC,CASSSRSGRYEQFF
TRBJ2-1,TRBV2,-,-,TGTGCCAGCAGGGCCCTACTGGGTGAGCAGTTCTTC,CASRALLGEQFF
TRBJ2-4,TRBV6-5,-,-,TGTGCCAGCAGTCCGCCGTTGGGCCCCAAAAACATTCAGTACTTC,CASSPPLGPKNIQYF
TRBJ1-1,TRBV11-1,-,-,TGTGCCAGCAGCTTCGACGCCCACACTGAAGCTTTCTTT,CASSFDAHTEAFF
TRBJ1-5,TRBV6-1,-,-,TGTGCCAGCAGTGAAGGGTTTTATAGCAATCAGCCCCAGCATTTT,CASSEGFYSNQPQHF
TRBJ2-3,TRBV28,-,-,TGTGCCAGCAGCGCCTCGGGGGCGCACACAGATACGCAGTATTTT,CASSASGAHTDTQYF
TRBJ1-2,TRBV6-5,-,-,TGTGCCAGCAGTTATACCTACAGGGAGGGCGGCTACACCTTC,CASSYTYREGGYTF
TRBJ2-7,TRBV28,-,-,TGTGCCAGCACTGCGAGAACAGATAACTACGAGCAGTACTTC,CASTARTDNYEQYF
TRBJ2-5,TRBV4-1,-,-,TGCGCCAGCAGCCAGTATTGGGGCCAAGAGACCCAGTACTTC,CASSQYWGQETQYF
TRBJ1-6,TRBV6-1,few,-,TGTGCCAGCAGTGATGGCTCTCCCCTCCACTTT,CASSDGSPLHF
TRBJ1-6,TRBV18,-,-,TGTGCCAGCTCTACAGGAGGCGTTGGTTCACCCCTCCACTTT,CASSTGGVGSPLHF
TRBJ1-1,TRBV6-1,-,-,TGTGCCAGCAGTGTCCTTGGGGGGGGTCATAACACTGAAGCTTTCTTT,CASSVLGGGHNTEAFF
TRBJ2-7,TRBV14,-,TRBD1,TGTGCCAGCAGCATCGGGACAGGGGGCCTCTACGAGCAGTACTTC,CASSIGTGGLYEQYF
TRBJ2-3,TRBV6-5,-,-,TGTGCCAGCAGTAGGCTTCTTCGGGATACGCAGTATTTT,CASSRLLRDTQYF
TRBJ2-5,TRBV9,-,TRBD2,TGTGCCAGCAGCGTAGATAGCGGGAGTTACCCATCAGAGACCCAGTACTTC,CASSVDSGSYPSETQYF
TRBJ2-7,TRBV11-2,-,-,TGTGCCAGCAGCTCGGACAGATCCTACGAGCAGTACTTC,CASSSDRSYEQYF
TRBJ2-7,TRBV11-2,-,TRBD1,TGTGCCAGCAGCTTATGGGACAGCTCCTACGAGCAGTACTTC,CASSLWDSSYEQYF
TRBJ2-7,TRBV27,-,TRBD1,TGTGCCAGCAGTTTAATCCCCGGGACAGGGCCCTACGAGCAGTACTTC,CASSLIPGTGPYEQYF
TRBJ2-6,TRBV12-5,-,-,TGTGCTAGTTCCGGCTCTGGGGCCAACGTCCTGACTTTC,CASSGSGANVLTF
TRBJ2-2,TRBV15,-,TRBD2,TGTGCCACCAGCAGAGACCAGCTGTTCGACTCGAGCGGGGATCTATGGACCGGGGAGCTGTTTTTT,CATSRDQLFDSSGDLWTGELFF
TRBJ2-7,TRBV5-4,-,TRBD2,TGTGCCAGCAGCTTGCCGGGTACGGGAGGTCTGAGCGATGAGCAGTACTTC,CASSLPGTGGLSDEQYF
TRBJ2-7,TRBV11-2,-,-,TGTGCCAGCAGCACGGACGGGTACGAGCAGTACTTC,CASSTDGYEQYF
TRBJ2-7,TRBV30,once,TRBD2,TGTGCCTGGAGTTCGGGACTAGCGCCCTACGAGCAGTACTTC,CAWSSGLAPYEQYF
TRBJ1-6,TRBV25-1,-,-,TGTGCCAGCAGTGTGGGGATCGGCTCCTATAATTCACCCCTCCACTTT,CASSVGIGSYNSPLHF